Listed here are 18 T cell receptor beta chains from one sample, sequenced in a study of cytomegalovirus exposure and HLA in healthy donors (dated 2017 in TCRdb). Libraries were made using the immunoSEQ multiplex PCR assay. The multiplex PCR relied on a mix of 60 forward primers for TCR Vbeta segments and 13 reverse primers for TCR Jbeta segments. As stored in TCRdb, this immuneACCESS dataset retains in-frame rearrangements with V and J assigned. A fraction of the clones does not appear; measured against another copy, unresolved V genes explain less than half of the discrepancy, and the remainder lacks a known reason. Across this sample there are about 140,000 clones, with 83% seen only once. The top ten clonotypes cover about 1.5% of the sample. Material: PBMCs. The source of these receptors is a man aged 35 to 55 in good health and CMV-seronegative.

V usage is TRBV11-2 and J usage is TRBJ2-5; TRBD2 matches at 12 bases. This CDR3 has 14 amino acids. The germline V gene has CDR1 SGHAT and CDR2 FQNNGV. The ends lost 5 bases at V and 5 bases at J; junction bases unmatched: 3. The CDR3 protein is CASSILAGGETQYF. In DNA, the CDR3 is TGTGCCAGCAGCATCCTAGCGGGAGGGGAGACCCAGTACTTC.

The chain has TRBV19 and TRBJ2-1; TRBD2 aligns across 9 bases. J gave up 4 bases and V 5 bases, and 6 bases lay outside the gene matches. Germline CDR1 is LNHDA and CDR2 is SQIVND (reference sequence). This CDR3 is 15 amino acids long. CDR3 protein: CASSFSGGPYNEQFF. The CDR3 nucleotides read TGTGCCAGTAGTTTTAGCGGGGGCCCTTACAATGAGCAGTTCTTC.

J is TRBJ1-6 and V is TRBV2; D unclear. The CDR3 covers 16 residues. From germline, CDR1 is SNHLY and CDR2 FYNNEI. V lost 5 bases and J lost 7, with 18 bases in between. The CDR3 nucleotides read TGTGCCAGCAGTTCCTCACTAACTCCGGGGAATTCACCCCTCCACTTT. It specifies CASSSSLTPGNSPLHF.

The CDR3 bases are TGTGCCAGCAGCGTAGGAGCCTCTGGAAACACCATATATTTT. Its protein is CASSVGASGNTIYF. The V call is TRBV9, the J call TRBJ1-3; D not certain. There are 14 residues in the CDR3. V was pared by 0 bases and J by 0 bases, with 4 bases between. CDR1 SGDLS and CDR2 YYNGEE come from the germline V gene.

The J gene is TRBJ2-1, the V gene TRBV21-1; TRBD2, the table's D call, was not compared with the DNA. TRBV21-1 counts as a pseudogene. This CDR3 contains 19 residues. The CDR3: CASSLRSSGGYCSYNEQFF. The CDR3 coding sequence is TGTGCCAGCAGCCTCCGTTCTAGCGGGGGTTACTGCTCCTACAATGAGCAGTTCTTC.

This chain joins TRBV7-3 and TRBJ2-3; TRBD2 matches 8 bases. CDR3 length equals 13 residues. CDR1 SGHTA and CDR2 FQGTGA come from the germline V gene. V lost 6 bases, J lost 1 base, and 0 bases stayed unmatched. The CDR3 DNA follows: TGTGCCAGCAGGCGGGGGGGCACAGATACGCAGTATTTT. Its translation: CASRRGGTDTQYF.

This CDR3 reads CASSQVLGSHEQFF. Written as DNA, the CDR3 is TGCGCCAGCAGCCAAGTTTTAGGTAGCCATGAGCAGTTCTTC. This chain links TRBV4-3 with TRBJ2-1; D remains unclear. The CDR3 is 14 amino acids. Germline CDR1 reads LGHNA; CDR2 reads YSLEER. Trimming removed 1 base at V and 8 bases at J, with 12 bases between.

This clone was counted only a few times. This chain uses TRBV14 with TRBJ1-1, with 10 nucleotides matching TRBD1. The germline V gene encodes CDR1 SGHDN and CDR2 FVKESK. This CDR3 spans 14 amino acids. Trimming removed 4 bases from V and 4 bases from J; junction bases left unmatched: 3. CDR3 sequence: CASSLWTGGTEAFF. CDR3 DNA: TGTGCCAGCAGCCTATGGACAGGGGGCACTGAAGCTTTCTTT.

The chain employs TRBV19 and TRBJ2-7; a possible D gene is TRBD1 (6 bases). Per germline, CDR1 LNHDA and CDR2 SQIVND (reference sequence). There are 14 residues in the CDR3. V was pared by 3 bases and J by 3 bases, with 12 bases between. CDR3 bases: TGTGCCAGTAGTATTCGAGGGACACACTACGAGCAGTACTTC. This sequence encodes CASSIRGTHYEQYF.

V usage is TRBV15 and J usage is TRBJ2-5, with 9 nucleotides matching TRBD2. CDR1 and CDR2 (germline): LNHNV, YYDKDF (reference sequence). This CDR3 spans 17 amino acids. Germline trimming cut 0 bases from V and 5 bases from J; bases unmatched to any gene: 10. This CDR3 is CATSRDLAGGPVETQYF. The CDR3 bases are TGTGCCACCAGCAGAGATCTGGCGGGGGGGCCGGTGGAGACCCAGTACTTC.

The chain has TRBV7-6 and TRBJ2-7; 7 positions match TRBD2. The CDR3 loop spans 14 amino acids. Germline trimming cut 1 base from V and 5 bases from J; bases unmatched to any gene: 5. Germline V lookup: CDR1 SGHVS, CDR2 FNYEAQ. The CDR3 region has the DNA TGTGCCAGCAGCTTAGGTGGGGAGGGCGACGAGCAGTACTTC. This gives the protein CASSLGGEGDEQYF.

This chain uses TRBV21-1 with TRBJ1-2; the table assigns TRBD1, which was not confirmed against the DNA. TRBV21-1 constitutes a pseudogene. CDR3 length equals 15 residues. CDR3 bases: TGTGCCAGCAGCAAAACGACAGGGGGCGCGAATGGCTACACCTTC. Residues: CASSKTTGGANGYTF.

Only a few counts were recorded for this clone. The CDR3 DNA reads as TGTGCCAGCTCAGGCCAGGGGCAAGAGACCCAGTACTTC. This sequence encodes CASSGQGQETQYF. The V and J genes are TRBV18 and TRBJ2-5, with D perhaps TRBD1 (6 bases). Germline V gene data show CDR1 as KGHSH and CDR2 as LQKENI. The CDR3 has 13 residues. V shed 5 bases and J shed 2 bases, with 9 bases lying between them.

This chain connects TRBV6-5 to TRBJ1-1; unclear D gene. The length of the CDR3 is 15 residues. The V end was cut by 4 bases, the J end by 0 bases, with 12 bases between. Germline V gene lookup returns CDR1 MNHEY and CDR2 SVGAGI. CDR3 sequence reads: CASSFTGKLNTEAFF. The CDR3 DNA sequence: TGTGCCAGCAGTTTCACGGGGAAATTGAACACTGAAGCTTTCTTT.

The chain carries TRBV28 and TRBJ2-3; unclear D gene. V was trimmed by 5 bases and J by 7 bases, leaving 10 bases between them. Germline V lookup: CDR1 MDHEN, CDR2 SYDVKM. The CDR3 has 12 residues. The CDR3, as DNA: TGTGCCAGCAGTCCCCTACCAAATACGCAGTATTTT. This translates into CASSPLPNTQYF.

The rearrangement uses TRBV4-3 and TRBJ1-1; D is unclear. Trimming pared 1 base from V and 4 bases from J, leaving 13 bases between. The V gene's germline CDR1 is LGHNA and CDR2 YSLEER. The CDR3 totals 15 residues. This CDR3 is CASSQAEVGITEAFF. The CDR3 DNA reads TGCGCCAGCAGCCAAGCGGAGGTCGGCATCACTGAAGCTTTCTTT.

The J gene is TRBJ2-7, the V gene TRBV5-1; TRBD2 matches at 11 bases. Germline assignment: CDR1 SGHRS and CDR2 YFSETQ. The length of the CDR3 is 15 residues. V shed 1 base and J 4 bases; nucleotides not matched to a gene: 4. The CDR3 is CASSLTSGGSYEQYF. Here the CDR3 DNA reads TGCGCCAGCAGCTTGACTAGCGGGGGTTCTTACGAGCAGTACTTC. The variable domain in full, with the rest retrieved from reference TRBV5-1 and TRBJ2-7, is KAGVTQTPRYLIKTRGQQVTLSCSPISGHRSVSWYQQTPGQGLQFLFEYFSETQRNKGNFPGRFSGRQFSNSRSEMNVSTLELGDSALYLCASSLTSGGSYEQYFGPGTRLTVT.

The chain joins TRBV27 to TRBJ2-6, with 7 bases identical to TRBD1. The ends lost 1 base at V and 0 bases at J; junction bases unmatched: 9. Looked up from germline, CDR1 is MNHEY and CDR2 is SMNVEV (reference sequence). This CDR3 has 19 amino acids. The CDR3 sequence is CASSLLWARGSSGANVLTF. The CDR3 DNA sequence: TGTGCCAGCAGTTTATTGTGGGCCAGGGGGAGCTCTGGGGCCAACGTCCTGACTTTC. Full variable domain (outside the CDR3, taken from reference TRBV27 and TRBJ2-6): EAQVTQNPRYLITVTGKKLTVTCSQNMNHEYMSWYRQDPGLGLRQIYYSMNVEVTDKGDVPEGYKVSRKEKRNFPLILESPSPNQTSLYFCASSLLWARGSSGANVLTFGAGSRLTVL.